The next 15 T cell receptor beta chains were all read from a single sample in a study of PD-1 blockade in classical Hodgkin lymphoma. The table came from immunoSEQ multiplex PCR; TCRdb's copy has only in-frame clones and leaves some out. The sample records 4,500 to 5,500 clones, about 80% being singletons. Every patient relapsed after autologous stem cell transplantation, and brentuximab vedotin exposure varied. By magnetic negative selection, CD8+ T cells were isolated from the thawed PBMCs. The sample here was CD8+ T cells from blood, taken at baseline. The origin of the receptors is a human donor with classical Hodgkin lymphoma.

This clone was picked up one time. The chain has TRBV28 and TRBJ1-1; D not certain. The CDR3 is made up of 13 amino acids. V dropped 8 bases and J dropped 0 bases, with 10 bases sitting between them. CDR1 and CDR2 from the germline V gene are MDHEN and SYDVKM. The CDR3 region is CASWLTLNTEAFF. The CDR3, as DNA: TGTGCCAGCTGGTTAACGTTGAACACTGAAGCTTTCTTT.

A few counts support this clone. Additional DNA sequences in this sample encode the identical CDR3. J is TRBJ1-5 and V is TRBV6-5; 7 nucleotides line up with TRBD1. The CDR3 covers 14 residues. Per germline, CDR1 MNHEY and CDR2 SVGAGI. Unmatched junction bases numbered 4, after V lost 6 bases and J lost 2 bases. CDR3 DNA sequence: TGTGCCAGCAGAAGGACAGGTCGCAATCAGCCCCAGCATTTT. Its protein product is CASRRTGRNQPQHF.

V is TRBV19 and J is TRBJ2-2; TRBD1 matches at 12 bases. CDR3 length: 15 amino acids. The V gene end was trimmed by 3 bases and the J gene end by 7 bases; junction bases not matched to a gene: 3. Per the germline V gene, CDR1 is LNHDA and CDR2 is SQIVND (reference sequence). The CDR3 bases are TGTGCCAGTAGTATGGGGACAGGGGGCTTCGGGGAGCTGTTTTTT. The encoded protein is CASSMGTGGFGELFF. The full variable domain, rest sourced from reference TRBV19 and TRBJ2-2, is DGGITQSPKYLFRKEGQNVTLSCEQNLNHDAMYWYRQDPGQGLRLIYYSQIVNDFQKGDIAEGYSVSREKKESFPLTVTSAQKNPTAFYLCASSMGTGGFGELFFGEGSRLTVL.

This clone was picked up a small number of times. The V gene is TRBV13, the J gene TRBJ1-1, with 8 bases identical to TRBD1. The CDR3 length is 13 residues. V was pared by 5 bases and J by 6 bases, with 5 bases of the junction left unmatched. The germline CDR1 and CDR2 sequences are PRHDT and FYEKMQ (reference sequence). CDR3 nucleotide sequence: TGTGCCAGCAGCGCGGACAGGGCAGCTGAAGCTTTCTTT. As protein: CASSADRAAEAFF. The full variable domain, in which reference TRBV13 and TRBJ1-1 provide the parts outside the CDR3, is AAGVIQSPRHLIKEKRETATLKCYPIPRHDTVYWYQQGPGQDPQFLISFYEKMQSDKGSIPDRFSAQQFSDYHSELNMSSLELGDSALYFCASSADRAAEAFFGQGTRLTVV.

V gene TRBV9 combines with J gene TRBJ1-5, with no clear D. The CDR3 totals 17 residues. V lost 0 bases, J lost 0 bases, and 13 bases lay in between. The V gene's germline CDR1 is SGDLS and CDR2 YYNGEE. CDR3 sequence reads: CASSVDGGVGSNQPQHF. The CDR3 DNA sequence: TGTGCCAGCAGCGTAGACGGTGGGGTTGGTAGCAATCAGCCCCAGCATTTT.

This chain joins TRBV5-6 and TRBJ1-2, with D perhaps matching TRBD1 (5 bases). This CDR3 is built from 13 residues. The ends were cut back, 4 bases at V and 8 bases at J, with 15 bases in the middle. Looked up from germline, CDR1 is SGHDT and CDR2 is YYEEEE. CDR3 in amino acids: CASSRGRGNGYTF. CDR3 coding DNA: TGTGCCAGCAGCAGGGGACGGGGGAACGGCTACACCTTC.

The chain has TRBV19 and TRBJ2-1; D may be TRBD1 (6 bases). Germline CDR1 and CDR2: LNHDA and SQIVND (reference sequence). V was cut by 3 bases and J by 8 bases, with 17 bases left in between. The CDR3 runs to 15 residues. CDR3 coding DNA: TGTGCCAGTAGTATTGAGGGGGTCGGGTCCGATGAGCAGTTCTTC. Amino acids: CASSIEGVGSDEQFF.

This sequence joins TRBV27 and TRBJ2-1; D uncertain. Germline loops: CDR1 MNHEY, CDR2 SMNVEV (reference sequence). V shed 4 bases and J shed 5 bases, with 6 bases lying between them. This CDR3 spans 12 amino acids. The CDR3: CASSYNDNEQFF. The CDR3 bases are TGTGCCAGCAGTTACAACGACAATGAGCAGTTCTTC.

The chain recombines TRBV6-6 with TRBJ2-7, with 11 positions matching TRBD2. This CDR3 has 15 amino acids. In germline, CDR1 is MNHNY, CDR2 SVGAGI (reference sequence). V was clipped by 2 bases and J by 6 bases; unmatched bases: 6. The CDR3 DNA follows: TGTGCCAGCAGTTACCCCACTAGCGGGAGTACCGAGCAGTACTTC. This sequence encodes CASSYPTSGSTEQYF.

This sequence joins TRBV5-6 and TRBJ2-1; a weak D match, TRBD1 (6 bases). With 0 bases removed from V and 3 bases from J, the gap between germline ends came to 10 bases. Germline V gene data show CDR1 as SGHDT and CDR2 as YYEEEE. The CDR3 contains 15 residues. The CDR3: CASSLGEGGYNEQFF. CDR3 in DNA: TGTGCCAGCAGCTTGGGTGAAGGGGGCTACAATGAGCAGTTCTTC.

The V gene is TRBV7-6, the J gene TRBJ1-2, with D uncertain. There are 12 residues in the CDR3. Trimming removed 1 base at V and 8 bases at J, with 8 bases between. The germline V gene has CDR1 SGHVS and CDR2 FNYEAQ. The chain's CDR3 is CASSLEGLGYTF. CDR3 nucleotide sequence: TGTGCCAGCAGCTTAGAAGGACTAGGCTACACCTTC.

CDR3 in DNA: TGTGCCTGGGAGCGGGTAAGCTCCTACAATGAGCAGTTCTTC. Amino acids: CAWERVSSYNEQFF. The chain has TRBV30 and TRBJ2-1; tentatively, D is TRBD2 (6 bases). The CDR3 is 14 amino acids. Trimming took 5 bases from V and 0 from J, leaving 11 bases between them. Germline-derived CDR1 and CDR2 are GTSNPN and SVGIG (reference sequence).

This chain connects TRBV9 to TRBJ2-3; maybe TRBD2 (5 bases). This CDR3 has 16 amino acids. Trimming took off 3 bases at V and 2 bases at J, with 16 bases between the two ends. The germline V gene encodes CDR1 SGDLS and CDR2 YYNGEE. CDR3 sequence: CASSAPTLDFTDTQYF. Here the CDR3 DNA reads TGTGCCAGCAGCGCACCGACCCTGGACTTCACAGATACGCAGTATTTT. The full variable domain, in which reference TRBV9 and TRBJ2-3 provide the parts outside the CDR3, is DSGVTQTPKHLITATGQRVTLRCSPRSGDLSVYWYQQSLDQGLQFLIQYYNGEERAKGNILERFSAQQFPDLHSELNLSSLELGDSALYFCASSAPTLDFTDTQYFGPGTRLTVL.

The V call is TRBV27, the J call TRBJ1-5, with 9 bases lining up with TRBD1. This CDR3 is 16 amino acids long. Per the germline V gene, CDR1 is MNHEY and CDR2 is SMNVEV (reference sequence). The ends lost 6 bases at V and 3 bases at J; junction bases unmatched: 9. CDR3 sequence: CASRTIGTGFNQPQHF. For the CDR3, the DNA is TGTGCCAGCAGGACGATCGGGACAGGGTTCAATCAGCCCCAGCATTTT.

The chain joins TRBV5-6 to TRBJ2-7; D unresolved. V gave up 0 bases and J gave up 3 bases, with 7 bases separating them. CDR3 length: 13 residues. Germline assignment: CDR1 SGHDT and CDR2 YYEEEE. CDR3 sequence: CASSLDVGYEQYF. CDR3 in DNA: TGTGCCAGCAGCTTGGATGTCGGCTACGAGCAGTACTTC.